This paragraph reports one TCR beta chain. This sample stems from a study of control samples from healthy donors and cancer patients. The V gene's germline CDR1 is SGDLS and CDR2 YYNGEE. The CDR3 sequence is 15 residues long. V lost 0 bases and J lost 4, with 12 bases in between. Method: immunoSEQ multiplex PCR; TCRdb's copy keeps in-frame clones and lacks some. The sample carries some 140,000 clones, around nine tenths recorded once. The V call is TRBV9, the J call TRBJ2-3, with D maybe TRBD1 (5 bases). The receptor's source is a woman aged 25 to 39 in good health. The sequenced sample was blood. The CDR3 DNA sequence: TGTGCCAGCAGCGTAGTCGCTCAGGGTGCAGATACGCAGTATTTT. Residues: CASSVVAQGADTQYF.